This passage covers 29 T cell receptor beta chains from one sample sequenced in a study of T cells in localized non-small cell lung cancer. TCRdb's copy holds only in-frame clones and misses some; the assay was immunoSEQ multiplex PCR. The sample lists about 34,000 clones, more than 70% occurring once. Sequenced here: peripheral blood, sampled before any cancer treatment. These receptors came from a woman between 40 and 69 years old with stage I lung adenocarcinoma.

The V gene is TRBV29-1, the J gene TRBJ2-1; D uncertain. V lost 1 base and J lost 5, with 12 bases in between. From germline, CDR1 is SQVTM and CDR2 ANQGSEA. The CDR3 extends over 14 amino acids. This chain's CDR3 is CSVEGPTTDNEQFF. CDR3 DNA: TGCAGCGTTGAAGGTCCTACGACGGACAATGAGCAGTTCTTC.

The chain combines TRBV7-6 with TRBJ2-3; D is unclear. Germline CDR1 SGHVS, CDR2 FNYEAQ. There are 16 residues in the CDR3. With 0 bases removed from V and 4 bases from J, the gap between germline ends came to 14 bases. The CDR3 here is CASSLARDNRADTQYF. The CDR3 DNA is TGTGCCAGCAGCTTAGCAAGGGATAATCGTGCAGATACGCAGTATTTT.

This clone was picked up a small number of times. DNA for the CDR3: TGTGCCAGCACCCGGGGCGGGGCTAGCACAGATACGCAGTATTTT. Its translation is CASTRGGASTDTQYF. The rearrangement links TRBV7-2 to TRBJ2-3, with D possibly matching TRBD2 (6 bases). The CDR3 extends over 15 amino acids. The V and J ends lost 7 bases and 0 bases respectively, with 14 bases between them. The germline CDR1 and CDR2 sequences are SGHTA and FQGNSA.

CDR3 sequence: CASSADYGTDNQPQHF. In nucleotides, the CDR3 is TGTGCCAGCAGCGCGGACTATGGGACAGACAATCAGCCCCAGCATTTT. The rearrangement joins TRBV9 to TRBJ1-5; 7 nucleotides align to TRBD1. The germline gives CDR1 SGDLS, CDR2 YYNGEE. V trimming: 3 bases; J trimming: 3 bases; junction bases outside the gene matches: 9. This CDR3 contains 16 residues.

The chain joins TRBV6-5 to TRBJ1-4; D is unclear. From germline, CDR1 is MNHEY and CDR2 SVGAGI. With 0 bases removed from V and 5 bases from J, the gap between germline ends came to 10 bases. This CDR3 contains 15 residues. CDR3 residues: CASSYSGDGNEKLFF. For the CDR3, the DNA is TGTGCCAGCAGTTACTCGGGTGACGGGAATGAAAAACTGTTTTTT.

The V call is TRBV4-1, the J call TRBJ1-2, with TRBD1 matching 10 bases. The CDR3 contains 17 residues. Germline CDR1 and CDR2: MGHRA and YSYEKL. The trim removed 3 bases at V and 5 bases at J, leaving 12 bases unmatched. Here the CDR3 reads CASSHRVGQGNGYGYTF. Here the CDR3 DNA reads TGCGCCAGCAGCCACCGGGTGGGACAGGGGAATGGATATGGCTACACCTTC.

This chain uses TRBV7-2 with TRBJ2-7; 9 positions agree with TRBD2. From germline, CDR1 is SGHTA and CDR2 FQGNSA. This CDR3 is 14 amino acids long. V shed 1 base and J 3 bases; nucleotides not matched to a gene: 1. The CDR3 protein is CASSLGGGGYEQYF. Written as DNA, the CDR3 is TGTGCCAGCAGCTTAGGCGGGGGGGGCTACGAGCAGTACTTC.

The rearrangement links TRBV27 to TRBJ2-1; D might be TRBD2 (5 bases). The germline V gene encodes CDR1 MNHEY and CDR2 SMNVEV (reference sequence). Deletions cut 10 bases from V and 4 bases from J, with 8 bases between. This CDR3 has 11 residues. The CDR3 reads CATTGYNEQFF. In DNA form, the CDR3 reads TGTGCCACTACGGGATACAATGAGCAGTTCTTC.

The chain links TRBV27 to TRBJ1-1; D remains unclear. This CDR3 is built from 11 residues. Germline V CDR1 and CDR2: MNHEY, SMNVEV (reference sequence). V was pared by 2 bases and J by 8 bases, with 6 bases between. The CDR3 region is CASSLPREAFF. CDR3 sequence (DNA): TGTGCCAGCAGTTTACCCCGAGAAGCTTTCTTT.

This clone was observed once. The gene calls are TRBV5-6 and TRBJ1-1; no clear D. Trimming shortened V by 0 bases and J by 6 bases, and 6 bases separated the two germline ends. The CDR3 length is 12 residues. Per the germline V gene, CDR1 is SGHDT and CDR2 is YYEEEE. CDR3 protein: CASSLVRPEAFF. CDR3 bases: TGTGCCAGCAGCTTGGTCCGCCCTGAAGCTTTCTTT.

The chain recombines TRBV5-1 with TRBJ1-1, with D possibly being TRBD1 (5 bases). The CDR3 spans 14 residues. Germline V gene lookup returns CDR1 SGHRS and CDR2 YFSETQ. V lost 4 bases and J lost 1, with 11 bases in between. The CDR3: CASSPHRTNTEAFF. In DNA form, the CDR3 reads TGCGCCAGCAGCCCCCACAGGACGAACACTGAAGCTTTCTTT. Full variable domain (missing parts from reference TRBV5-1 and TRBJ1-1): KAGVTQTPRYLIKTRGQQVTLSCSPISGHRSVSWYQQTPGQGLQFLFEYFSETQRNKGNFPGRFSGRQFSNSRSEMNVSTLELGDSALYLCASSPHRTNTEAFFGQGTRLTVV.

The chain couples TRBV25-1 to TRBJ2-7, with a tentative D call TRBD2 (6 bases). The germline V and J ends were trimmed by 5 bases and 2 bases, with 19 bases remaining between them. The CDR3 extends over 16 amino acids. Germline V gene sequence: CDR1 MGHDK, CDR2 SYGVNS. The CDR3 coding sequence is TGTGCCAGCAGTCGCCGCTCGGGGGTTTTTCCCTACGAGCAGTACTTC. Protein product: CASSRRSGVFPYEQYF.

The chain recombines TRBV7-2 with TRBJ1-3; D is unclear. The V and J ends lost 5 bases and 2 bases respectively, with 13 bases between them. CDR1 and CDR2 from the germline V gene are SGHTA and FQGNSA. This CDR3 comprises 15 residues. The CDR3 here is CASSPFTGTGNTIYF. The CDR3 bases are TGTGCCAGCAGCCCCTTCACGGGGACTGGAAACACCATATATTTT.

The J gene is TRBJ2-7, the V gene TRBV2, with a possible D match to TRBD1 (5 bases). The germline gives CDR1 SNHLY, CDR2 FYNNEI. V was clipped by 3 bases and J by 3 bases, with 9 bases between them. The CDR3 is made up of 13 amino acids. This CDR3 is CASSDYRNYEQYF. The CDR3, as DNA: TGTGCCAGCAGTGATTACAGGAACTACGAGCAGTACTTC.

This clone was found a few times. The chain employs TRBV27 and TRBJ1-5, with D possibly being TRBD1 (6 bases). This CDR3 spans 16 amino acids. V dropped 5 bases and J dropped 4 bases, with 18 bases sitting between them. Germline assignment: CDR1 MNHEY and CDR2 SMNVEV (reference sequence). This CDR3 reads CASSLRRGSSNQPQHF. CDR3 bases: TGTGCCAGCAGTCTACGGAGGGGGAGTAGTAATCAGCCCCAGCATTTT.

The V gene is TRBV23-1, the J gene TRBJ1-4; D may be TRBD1 (6 bases). TRBV23-1 is flagged as an ORF with uncertain function. The CDR3 spans 17 residues. Between the trimmed V and J ends, which lost 4 bases and 2 bases, there was a span of 17 bases. The DNA for the CDR3 is TGCGCCAGCAGTCGAGAGGGGCCGGGGGCTACTAATGAAAAACTGTTTTTT. It translates to CASSREGPGATNEKLFF.

The chain joins TRBV15 to TRBJ1-5; 8 positions match TRBD1. The CDR3 has 15 amino acids. Losses at the gene ends were 1 base for V and 6 bases for J; bases not matched to a gene: 5. CDR1 is LNHNV and CDR2 is YYDKDF in the germline V gene (reference sequence). CDR3 amino acids: CATSRVTGGSQPQHF. The CDR3 DNA sequence: TGTGCCACCAGCAGAGTTACAGGGGGAAGTCAGCCCCAGCATTTT.

The V and J genes are TRBV29-1 and TRBJ1-1, with no clear D. V was trimmed by 2 bases and J by 2 bases, leaving 9 bases between them. Per the germline V gene, CDR1 is SQVTM and CDR2 is ANQGSEA. There are 13 residues in the CDR3. The CDR3 sequence: CSVERVINTEAFF. The DNA of the CDR3 is TGCAGCGTTGAACGGGTGATAAACACTGAAGCTTTCTTT.

This chain connects TRBV9 to TRBJ2-3; D could derive from TRBD1 or TRBD2 (6 bases each). The CDR3 length is 15 residues. V lost 0 bases and J 1 base, leaving 9 bases between the germline ends. Germline assignment: CDR1 SGDLS and CDR2 YYNGEE. DNA for the CDR3: TGTGCCAGCAGCGTAGACCGGGGGCGCACAGATACGCAGTATTTT. This sequence encodes CASSVDRGRTDTQYF.

CDR3 sequence (DNA): TGTGCCAGCCGGGGGGGTACTGAAGCTTTCTTT. Translated, it gives CASRGGTEAFF. The V gene is TRBV6-4, the J gene TRBJ1-1, with a weak D call TRBD1 (5 bases). The CDR3 is 11 amino acids. Germline V gene lookup returns CDR1 MRHNA and CDR2 SNTAGT. The V end was cut by 8 bases, the J end by 5 bases, with 9 bases between.

About this clone itself: In the same sample, other DNA sequences code for this CDR3. The chain uses TRBV27 and TRBJ1-2, with TRBD1 matching over 9 bases. The CDR3 is 14 residues long. CDR1 is MNHEY, CDR2 SMNVEV, per germline (reference sequence). V dropped 4 bases and J dropped 3; count of bases not matched to a gene: 3. CDR3 loop: CASSSGQGYYGYTF. In nucleotides, the CDR3 is TGTGCCAGCAGTTCCGGACAGGGGTACTATGGCTACACCTTC.

V and J are TRBV9 and TRBJ2-1; 7 positions agree with TRBD1. There are 17 residues in the CDR3. Germline V gene lookup returns CDR1 SGDLS and CDR2 YYNGEE. V shed 3 bases, J shed 10 bases, and the junction held 19 bases outside the gene matches. The CDR3 is CASSAPLQGSSSGEQFF. The CDR3 region has the DNA TGTGCCAGCAGCGCCCCCTTACAGGGGTCATCCTCGGGCGAGCAGTTCTTC. Full variable domain (outside the CDR3, taken from reference TRBV9 and TRBJ2-1): DSGVTQTPKHLITATGQRVTLRCSPRSGDLSVYWYQQSLDQGLQFLIQYYNGEERAKGNILERFSAQQFPDLHSELNLSSLELGDSALYFCASSAPLQGSSSGEQFFGPGTRLTVL.

The gene calls are TRBV18 and TRBJ2-2, with TRBD2 as a possible D gene (6 bases). Germline V lookup: CDR1 KGHSH, CDR2 LQKENI. The CDR3 covers 16 residues. V lost 0 bases and J 1 base, leaving 9 bases between the germline ends. For the CDR3, the DNA is TGTGCCAGCTCACCACCGGGGGGTTTGAACACCGGGGAGCTGTTTTTT. Protein: CASSPPGGLNTGELFF.

V gene TRBV4-3 combines with J gene TRBJ2-5; TRBD1 is a possible D gene (6 bases). Trimming took off 6 bases at V and 5 bases at J, with 19 bases between the two ends. The CDR3 has 15 residues. Germline V gene lookup returns CDR1 LGHNA and CDR2 YSLEER. Written as DNA, the CDR3 is TGCGCCAGCAGTTTTTCCGCCTGGGGGCGGGAGACCCAGTACTTC. It is translated as CASSFSAWGRETQYF.

The V gene is TRBV4-3, the J gene TRBJ2-1; 9 nucleotides match TRBD2. The germline V gene encodes CDR1 LGHNA and CDR2 YSLEER. The CDR3 is 16 amino acids. Trimming took 1 base from V and 5 from J; bases not matched to a gene: 6. CDR3 amino acids: CASSQGVAGENNEQFF. CDR3 DNA: TGCGCCAGCAGCCAAGGGGTAGCGGGGGAGAACAATGAGCAGTTCTTC.

CDR3 residues: CASSVVVGNGYTF. CDR3 DNA: TGTGCCAGCAGCGTAGTGGTGGGGAATGGCTACACCTTC. This chain joins TRBV9 and TRBJ1-2; D uncertain. V lost 0 bases, J lost 6 bases, and 9 bases lay in between. The CDR3 extends over 13 amino acids. Germline V gives CDR1 SGDLS, CDR2 YYNGEE.

This clone has more than one count but fewer than ten. The chain is built from TRBV6-5 and TRBJ2-7; no firm D call. Trimming shortened V by 5 bases and J by 3 bases, and 8 bases separated the two germline ends. The CDR3 runs 12 residues. Germline CDR1 and CDR2: MNHEY and SVGAGI. For the CDR3, the DNA is TGTGCCAGCAGTAAGGACCGCTACGAGCAGTACTTC. Amino acid sequence: CASSKDRYEQYF.

The chain combines TRBV4-3 with TRBJ2-7; TRBD1 aligns across 7 bases. V lost 3 bases to trimming and J lost 2 bases; unmatched junction nucleotides: 10. Germline lookup yields CDR1 LGHNA and CDR2 YSLEER. This CDR3 region has 16 residues. The CDR3 protein is CASSQGTGQPTYEQYF. The CDR3 DNA reads as TGCGCCAGCAGCCAGGGAACGGGACAGCCTACCTACGAGCAGTACTTC.

The chain couples TRBV4-3 to TRBJ2-1, with no clear D. The CDR3 is 15 residues long. Germline-derived CDR1 and CDR2 are LGHNA and YSLEER. The germline V and J ends were trimmed by 0 bases and 6 bases, with 12 bases remaining between them. The CDR3 nucleotides read TGCGCCAGCAGCCAAGATCCTTCGGATGCCAATGAGCAGTTCTTC. It translates to CASSQDPSDANEQFF.